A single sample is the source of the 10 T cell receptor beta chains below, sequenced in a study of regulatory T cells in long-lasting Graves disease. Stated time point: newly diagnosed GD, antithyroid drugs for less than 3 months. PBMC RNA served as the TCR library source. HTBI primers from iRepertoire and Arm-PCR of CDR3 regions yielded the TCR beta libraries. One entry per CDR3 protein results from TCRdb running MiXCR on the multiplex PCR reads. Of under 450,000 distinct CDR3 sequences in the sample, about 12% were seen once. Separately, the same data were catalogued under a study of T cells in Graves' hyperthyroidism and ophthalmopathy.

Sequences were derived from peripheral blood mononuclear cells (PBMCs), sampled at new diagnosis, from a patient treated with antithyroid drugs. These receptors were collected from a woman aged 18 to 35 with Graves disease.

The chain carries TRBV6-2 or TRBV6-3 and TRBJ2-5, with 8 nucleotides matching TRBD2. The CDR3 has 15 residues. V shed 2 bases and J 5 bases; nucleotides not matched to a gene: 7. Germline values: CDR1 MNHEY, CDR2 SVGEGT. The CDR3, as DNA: TGTGCCAGCAGTTACGCCGACGGACTAGCCGAGACCCAGTACTTC. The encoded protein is CASSYADGLAETQYF.

This CDR3 is CASSQTLAGSISDEQFF. As DNA, the CDR3 is TGCGCCAGCAGCCAAACCCTAGCGGGAAGTATTAGCGATGAGCAGTTCTTC. The chain carries TRBV4-3 and TRBJ2-1; 9 bases align to TRBD2. The length of the CDR3 is 17 residues. Germline CDR1 LGHNA, CDR2 YSLEER. The J segment lost 8 bases and the V segment lost 2 bases, leaving 13 bases of the junction unmatched.

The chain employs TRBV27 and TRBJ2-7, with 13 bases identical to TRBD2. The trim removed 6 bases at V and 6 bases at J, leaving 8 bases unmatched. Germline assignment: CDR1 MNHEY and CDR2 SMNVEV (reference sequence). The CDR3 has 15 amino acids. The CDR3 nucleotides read TGTGCCAGCAGCCGCGGGACTAGCGGGACGGGCGAGCAGTACTTC. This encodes CASSRGTSGTGEQYF.

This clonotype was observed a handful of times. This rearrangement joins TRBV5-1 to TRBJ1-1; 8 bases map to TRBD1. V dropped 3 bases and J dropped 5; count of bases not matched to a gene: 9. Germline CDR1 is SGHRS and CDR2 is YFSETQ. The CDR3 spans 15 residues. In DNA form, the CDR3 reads TGCGCCAGCAGCTATTTGGGTACAGGGGGTACTGAAGCTTTCTTT. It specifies CASSYLGTGGTEAFF. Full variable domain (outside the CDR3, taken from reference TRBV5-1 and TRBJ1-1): KAGVTQTPRYLIKTRGQQVTLSCSPISGHRSVSWYQQTPGQGLQFLFEYFSETQRNKGNFPGRFSGRQFSNSRSEMNVSTLELGDSALYLCASSYLGTGGTEAFFGQGTRLTVV.

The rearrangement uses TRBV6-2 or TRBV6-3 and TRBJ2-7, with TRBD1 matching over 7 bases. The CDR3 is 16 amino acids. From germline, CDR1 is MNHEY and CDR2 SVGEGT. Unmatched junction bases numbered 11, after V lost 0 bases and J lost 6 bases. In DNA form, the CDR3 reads TGTGCCAGCAGTTACTCGAAGACAGGGTCGTTTGCCGAGCAGTACTTC. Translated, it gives CASSYSKTGSFAEQYF.

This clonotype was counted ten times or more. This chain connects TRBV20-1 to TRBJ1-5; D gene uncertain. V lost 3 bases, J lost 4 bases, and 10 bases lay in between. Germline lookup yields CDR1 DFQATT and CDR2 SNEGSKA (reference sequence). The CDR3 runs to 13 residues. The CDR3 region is CSARIGRNQPQHF. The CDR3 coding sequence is TGCAGTGCTAGGATCGGGCGAAATCAGCCCCAGCATTTT.

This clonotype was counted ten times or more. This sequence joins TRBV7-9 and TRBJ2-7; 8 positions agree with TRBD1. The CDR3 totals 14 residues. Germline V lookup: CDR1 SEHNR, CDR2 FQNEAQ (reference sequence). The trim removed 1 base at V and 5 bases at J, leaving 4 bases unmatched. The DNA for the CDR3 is TGTGCCAGCAGCTTAGTAGGGACAGGAAACGAGCAGTACTTC. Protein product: CASSLVGTGNEQYF. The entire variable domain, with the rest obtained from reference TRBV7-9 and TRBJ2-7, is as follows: DTGVSQNPRHKITKRGQNVTFRCDPISEHNRLYWYRQTLGQGPEFLTYFQNEAQLEKSRLLSDRFSAERPKGSFSTLEIQRTEQGDSAMYLCASSLVGTGNEQYFGPGTRLTVT.

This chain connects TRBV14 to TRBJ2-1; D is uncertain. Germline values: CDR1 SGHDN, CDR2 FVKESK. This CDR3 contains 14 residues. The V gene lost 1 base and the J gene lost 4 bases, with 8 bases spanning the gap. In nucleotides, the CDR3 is TGTGCCAGCAGCCAAGTTGCGAGGTACAATGAGCAGTTCTTC. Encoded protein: CASSQVARYNEQFF. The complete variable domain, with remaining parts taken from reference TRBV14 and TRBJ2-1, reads EAGVTQFPSHSVIEKGQTVTLRCDPISGHDNLYWYRRVMGKEIKFLLHFVKESKQDESGMPNNRFLAERTGGTYSTLKVQPAELEDSGVYFCASSQVARYNEQFFGPGTRLTVL.

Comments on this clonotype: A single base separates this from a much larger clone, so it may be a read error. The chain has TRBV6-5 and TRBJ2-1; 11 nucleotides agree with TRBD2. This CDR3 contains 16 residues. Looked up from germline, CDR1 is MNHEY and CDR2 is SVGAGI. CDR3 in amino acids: CAGSYSTSGNTNEQFF. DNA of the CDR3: TGTGCCGGCAGTTACTCGACTAGCGGGAATACCAATGAGCAGTTCTTC.

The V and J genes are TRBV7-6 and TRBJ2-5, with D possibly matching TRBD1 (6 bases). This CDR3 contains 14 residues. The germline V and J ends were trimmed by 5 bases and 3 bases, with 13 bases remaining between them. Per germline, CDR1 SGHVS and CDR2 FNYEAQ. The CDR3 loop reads CASSRRRTEETQYF. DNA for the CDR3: TGTGCCAGCAGCCGCCGACGGACAGAAGAGACCCAGTACTTC. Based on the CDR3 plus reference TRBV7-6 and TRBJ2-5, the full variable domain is GAGVSQSPRYKVTKRGQDVALRCDPISGHVSLYWYRQALGQGPEFLTYFNYEAQQDKSGLPNDRFSAERPEGSISTLTIQRTEQRDSAMYRCASSRRRTEETQYFGPGTRLLVL.